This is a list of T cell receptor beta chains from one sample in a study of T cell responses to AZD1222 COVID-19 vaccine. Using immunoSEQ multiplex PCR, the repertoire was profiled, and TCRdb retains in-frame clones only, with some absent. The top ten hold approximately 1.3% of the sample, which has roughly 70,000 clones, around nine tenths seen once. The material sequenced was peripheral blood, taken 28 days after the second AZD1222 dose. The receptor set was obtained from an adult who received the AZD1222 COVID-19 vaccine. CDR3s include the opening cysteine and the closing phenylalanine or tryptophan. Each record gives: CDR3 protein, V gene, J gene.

cdr3_aa: CASKTGFASYEQYF
v_call: TRBV11-1
j_call: TRBJ2-7

cdr3_aa: CASSIAGRVNTEAFF
v_call: TRBV19
j_call: TRBJ1-1

cdr3_aa: CASSDSTGVRETQYF
v_call: TRBV2
j_call: TRBJ2-5

cdr3_aa: CASSPQTTTGDTQYF
v_call: TRBV5-6
j_call: TRBJ2-3

cdr3_aa: CASSPSWTSNQPQHF
v_call: TRBV4-1
j_call: TRBJ1-5

cdr3_aa: CASSLGRDVRSNEQFF
v_call: TRBV13
j_call: TRBJ2-1

cdr3_aa: CASSPPPGQNTEAFF
v_call: TRBV7-6
j_call: TRBJ1-1

cdr3_aa: CAISVGQGAEQPQHF
v_call: TRBV10-3
j_call: TRBJ1-5

cdr3_aa: CASSTGGPMNTEAFF
v_call: TRBV28
j_call: TRBJ1-1

cdr3_aa: CASSPKGAGTEAFF
v_call: TRBV18
j_call: TRBJ1-1

cdr3_aa: CASSFSAIAKNIQYF
v_call: TRBV7-9
j_call: TRBJ2-4

cdr3_aa: CASSSRTNRGTNYGYTF
v_call: TRBV7-2
j_call: TRBJ1-2

cdr3_aa: CAISGQDGSPLHF
v_call: TRBV10-3
j_call: TRBJ1-6

cdr3_aa: CASSLGGRDRGYTF
v_call: TRBV5-1
j_call: TRBJ1-2

cdr3_aa: CASSPAEGEAFF
v_call: TRBV18
j_call: TRBJ1-1

cdr3_aa: CASSLLRSEAFF
v_call: TRBV7-2
j_call: TRBJ1-1

cdr3_aa: CASSSYGLAGTETQYF
v_call: TRBV7-2
j_call: TRBJ2-5

cdr3_aa: CASSLDLAGGYEQYF
v_call: TRBV7-2
j_call: TRBJ2-7

cdr3_aa: CASSANSHQPQHF
v_call: TRBV25-1
j_call: TRBJ1-5

cdr3_aa: CASSVREAYEQYF
v_call: TRBV2
j_call: TRBJ2-7

cdr3_aa: CATIRGPSNTQYF
v_call: TRBV6-5
j_call: TRBJ2-3

cdr3_aa: CASSLPQGNTEAFF
v_call: TRBV7-8
j_call: TRBJ1-1

cdr3_aa: CASSPRLISSGANVLTF
v_call: TRBV27
j_call: TRBJ2-6

cdr3_aa: CASSISGTGVQPQHF
v_call: TRBV19
j_call: TRBJ1-5

cdr3_aa: CASSGTGTYEQYF
v_call: TRBV9
j_call: TRBJ2-7

cdr3_aa: CASSPAGTANQPQHF
v_call: TRBV5-1
j_call: TRBJ1-5